One sample yielded the 22 T cell receptor beta chains listed below, sequenced in a study of sequential checkpoint blockade in melanoma. Libraries were prepared by immunoSEQ multiplex PCR; TCRdb keeps only in-frame clonotypes and omits some of them. The profile covers about 21,000 clones, with about four fifths appearing a single time and 38% taken by the ten largest. Treatment in this sample: randomized to nivolumab then ipilimumab (arm A) or the reverse (arm B). Source: CD8+ T cells sorted from blood (inferred from file names), taken from a patient given nivolumab and ipilimumab in sequence. The origin of the receptors is a human donor with melanoma.

The chain carries TRBV7-9 and TRBJ1-2; D is undetermined. Germline assignment: CDR1 SEHNR and CDR2 FQNEAQ (reference sequence). There are 15 residues in the CDR3. Trimming removed 1 base from V and 4 bases from J, with 13 bases in between. In DNA, the CDR3 is TGTGCCAGCAGCTTAGGGACGGAGGGAATCTATGGCTACACCTTC. Amino acid sequence: CASSLGTEGIYGYTF.

This chain links TRBV27 with TRBJ2-7; D call uncertain. The germline V gene encodes CDR1 MNHEY and CDR2 SMNVEV (reference sequence). Trimming removed 1 base from V and 7 bases from J, with 17 bases in between. There are 15 residues in the CDR3. CDR3 in amino acids: CASSLYTDRLNEQYF. In DNA form, the CDR3 reads TGTGCCAGCAGTTTATATACAGATCGGTTGAATGAGCAGTACTTC.

This clone was observed a few times. The rearrangement joins TRBV5-4 to TRBJ1-1; no firm D call. Trimming removed 5 bases from V and 4 bases from J, with 9 bases in between. Germline values: CDR1 SGHNT, CDR2 YYREEE (reference sequence). There are 12 residues in the CDR3. This chain's CDR3 is CASSLGSTEAFF. The CDR3 DNA sequence: TGTGCCAGCAGTCTTGGCAGCACTGAAGCTTTCTTT.

V and J are TRBV5-1 and TRBJ2-2; D not certain. This CDR3 is built from 12 residues. Trimming pared 5 bases from V and 2 bases from J, leaving 4 bases between. Germline V gene lookup returns CDR1 SGHRS and CDR2 YFSETQ. The CDR3 reads CASSLNTGELFF. As DNA, the CDR3 is TGCGCCAGCAGTTTAAACACCGGGGAGCTGTTTTTT.

This chain uses TRBV9 with TRBJ2-7; D ambiguous. The V gene lost 0 bases and the J gene lost 3 bases, with 7 bases spanning the gap. The CDR3 is made up of 13 amino acids. Germline loops: CDR1 SGDLS, CDR2 YYNGEE. The CDR3 reads CASSVGISYEQYF. The CDR3 DNA reads as TGTGCCAGCAGCGTAGGTATTAGCTACGAGCAGTACTTC.

This chain uses TRBV27 with TRBJ1-1; 8 bases map to TRBD1. V trimming: 6 bases; J trimming: 4 bases; junction bases outside the gene matches: 4. CDR1 is MNHEY, CDR2 SMNVEV, per germline (reference sequence). The CDR3 contains 13 residues. The DNA for the CDR3 is TGTGCCAGCAGCAGGGGGCGGGGCACTGAAGCTTTCTTT. Translated, it gives CASSRGRGTEAFF.

J is TRBJ1-2 and V is TRBV9, with D possibly being TRBD1 (6 bases). The V end lost 3 bases, the J end lost 6 bases, and 15 bases lay between the germline ends. Germline V gene sequence: CDR1 SGDLS, CDR2 YYNGEE. The CDR3 totals 14 residues. This CDR3 reads CASSGLSGVDGYTF. For the CDR3, the DNA is TGTGCCAGCAGCGGGCTCTCAGGGGTCGATGGCTACACCTTC.

The chain links TRBV28 to TRBJ2-7, with D possibly matching TRBD2 (6 bases). The CDR3 has 14 residues. CDR1 is MDHEN and CDR2 is SYDVKM in the germline V gene. Trimming took off 9 bases at V and 7 bases at J, with 22 bases between the two ends. Here the CDR3 reads CASGGLAGKEEQYF. The CDR3, as DNA: TGTGCCAGTGGGGGACTGGCAGGGAAAGAGGAGCAGTACTTC.

The chain recombines TRBV7-9 with TRBJ2-7; possibly TRBD2 for D (6 bases). V was cut by 7 bases and J by 5 bases, with 15 bases left in between. Germline loops: CDR1 SEHNR, CDR2 FQNEAQ (reference sequence). This CDR3 contains 13 residues. The CDR3 region is CASTPPEGHEQYF. CDR3 in DNA: TGTGCCAGCACCCCCCCGGAGGGACACGAGCAGTACTTC. The variable domain in full, completed from reference TRBV7-9 and TRBJ2-7, reads DTGVSQNPRHKITKRGQNVTFRCDPISEHNRLYWYRQTLGQGPEFLTYFQNEAQLEKSRLLSDRFSAERPKGSFSTLEIQRTEQGDSAMYLCASTPPEGHEQYFGPGTRLTVT.

The chain combines TRBV19 with TRBJ2-7, with 8 bases lining up with TRBD2. The CDR3 extends over 14 amino acids. The germline gives CDR1 LNHDA, CDR2 SQIVND (reference sequence). J was trimmed by 2 bases and V by 5 bases; bases with no gene match: 5. DNA for the CDR3: TGTGCCAGTAGTTCGGGCGGGAGGACCTACGAGCAGTACTTC. The encoded protein is CASSSGGRTYEQYF.

The chain joins TRBV5-6 to TRBJ1-2; maybe TRBD1 (5 bases). Germline V gives CDR1 SGHDT, CDR2 YYEEEE. The CDR3 contains 14 residues. The ends were cut back, 6 bases at V and 4 bases at J, with 16 bases in the middle. CDR3 nucleotides: TGTGCCAGCACCGACTGGGGGGGAGGCTATGGCTACACCTTC. Protein sequence: CASTDWGGGYGYTF.

This clone is a singleton in its sample. V is TRBV28 and J is TRBJ2-7; 9 nucleotides match TRBD2. J was trimmed by 0 bases and V by 7 bases; bases with no gene match: 7. The CDR3 is 15 residues long. CDR1 MDHEN and CDR2 SYDVKM come from the germline V gene. The CDR3 DNA is TGTGCCAGCATCCCTGGACTAGCGAGCTCCTACGAGCAGTACTTC. Translating gives CASIPGLASSYEQYF.

This clone was detected a few times. The gene calls are TRBV7-9 and TRBJ2-7; 14 nucleotides match TRBD2. CDR3 size: 16 residues. V lost 2 bases to trimming and J lost 3 bases; unmatched junction nucleotides: 3. CDR1 and CDR2 (germline): SEHNR, FQNEAQ (reference sequence). DNA of the CDR3: TGTGCCAGCAGCTTAACGGGACTAGCGGGAGACTACGAGCAGTACTTC. It is translated as CASSLTGLAGDYEQYF.

This clone was observed a single time. The rearrangement links TRBV29-1 to TRBJ2-7; 7 bases line up with TRBD1. J gave up 0 bases and V 4 bases, and 3 bases lay outside the gene matches. This CDR3 has 13 amino acids. CDR1 is SQVTM, CDR2 ANQGSEA, per germline. CDR3 region: CSVVGTDSYEQYF. CDR3 in DNA: TGCAGCGTTGTTGGGACAGACTCCTACGAGCAGTACTTC.

The rearrangement uses TRBV28 and TRBJ1-5; TRBD1 aligns across 8 bases. The CDR3 totals 14 residues. From germline, CDR1 is MDHEN and CDR2 SYDVKM. V was clipped by 5 bases and J by 7 bases; unmatched bases: 7. The CDR3 DNA follows: TGTGCCAGCAGTATCCTTTCAGGGGGCCAGCCCCAGCATTTT. This sequence encodes CASSILSGGQPQHF.

The chain is built from TRBV4-2 and TRBJ1-5; 7 positions match TRBD1. Germline V gene sequence: CDR1 LGHNA, CDR2 YNFKEQ. The length of the CDR3 is 16 residues. Trimming removed 0 bases from V and 3 bases from J; junction bases left unmatched: 5. CDR3 region: CASSQDSRGLNQPQHF. The CDR3 nucleotides read TGTGCCAGCAGCCAAGATAGTAGGGGGCTCAATCAGCCCCAGCATTTT.

The chain links TRBV7-2 to TRBJ2-7; 9 bases map to TRBD2. Looked up from germline, CDR1 is SGHTA and CDR2 is FQGNSA. The CDR3 is made up of 13 amino acids. With 3 bases clipped from V and 5 bases from J, the junction kept 2 bases outside the gene matches. For the CDR3, the DNA is TGTGCCAGCAGCTTCGGACTAGCGAACGAGCAGTACTTC. Translated: CASSFGLANEQYF. The complete variable domain, with remaining parts taken from reference TRBV7-2 and TRBJ2-7, reads GAGVSQSPSNKVTEKGKDVELRCDPISGHTALYWYRQSLGQGLEFLIYFQGNSAPDKSGLPSDRFSAERTGGSVSTLTIQRTQQEDSAVYLCASSFGLANEQYFGPGTRLTVT.

This chain uses TRBV2 with TRBJ1-2, with D possibly being TRBD1 (5 bases). V lost 5 bases, J lost 2 bases, and 21 bases lay in between. The CDR3 is 17 residues long. The V gene's germline CDR1 is SNHLY and CDR2 FYNNEI. This CDR3 reads CASSPKELLTENYGYTF. CDR3 bases: TGTGCCAGCAGTCCTAAAGAATTACTGACAGAAAACTATGGCTACACCTTC.

The chain has TRBV28 and TRBJ2-6, with D uncertain. The CDR3 loop spans 15 amino acids. Germline CDR1 MDHEN, CDR2 SYDVKM. Trimming removed 6 bases from V and 0 bases from J, with 9 bases in between. The CDR3 nucleotides are TGTGCCAGCAGCCCCCACATCTCTGGGGCCAACGTCCTGACTTTC. It specifies CASSPHISGANVLTF.

This clone is labeled hyperexpanded (1% or more). The rearrangement joins TRBV19 to TRBJ1-1, with 7 bases lining up with TRBD1. Trimming cost V 3 bases and J 3 bases; bases outside gene matches: 4. CDR3 length equals 14 residues. The germline V gene has CDR1 LNHDA and CDR2 SQIVND (reference sequence). This CDR3 reads CASSIDRDDTEAFF. The CDR3 DNA follows: TGTGCCAGTAGTATCGACAGGGATGACACTGAAGCTTTCTTT.

The CDR3: CASSLGLAAHNEQFF. DNA of the CDR3: TGTGCCAGTAGTCTCGGGCTAGCGGCGCATAATGAGCAGTTCTTC. The V gene is TRBV19, the J gene TRBJ2-1, with TRBD2 identical over 7 bases. Trimming took 5 bases from V and 7 from J; bases not matched to a gene: 11. CDR3 size: 15 residues. CDR1 is LNHDA and CDR2 is SQIVND in the germline V gene (reference sequence).

This chain connects TRBV28 to TRBJ1-1; D uncertain. CDR3 length equals 13 residues. Germline V CDR1 and CDR2: MDHEN, SYDVKM. The V and J ends lost 4 bases and 1 base respectively, with 7 bases between them. The CDR3 bases are TGTGCCAGCAGTTATACAGCGAACACTGAAGCTTTCTTT. Its translation is CASSYTANTEAFF.